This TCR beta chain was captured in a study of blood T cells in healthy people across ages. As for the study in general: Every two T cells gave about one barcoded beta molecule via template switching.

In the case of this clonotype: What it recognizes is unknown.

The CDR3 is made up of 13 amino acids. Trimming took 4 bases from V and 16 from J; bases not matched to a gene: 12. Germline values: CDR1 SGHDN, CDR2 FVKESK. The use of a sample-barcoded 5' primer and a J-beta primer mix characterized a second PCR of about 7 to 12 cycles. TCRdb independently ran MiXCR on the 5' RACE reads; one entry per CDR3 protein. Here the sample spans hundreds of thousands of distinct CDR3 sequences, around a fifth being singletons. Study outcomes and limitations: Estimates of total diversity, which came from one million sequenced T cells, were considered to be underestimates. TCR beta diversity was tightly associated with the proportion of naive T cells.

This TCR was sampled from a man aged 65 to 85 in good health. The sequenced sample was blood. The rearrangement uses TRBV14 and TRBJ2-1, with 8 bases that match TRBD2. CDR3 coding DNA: TGTGCCAGCAGCCCAACCACTAGCGGCGGCCGATTCTTC. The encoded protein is CASSPTTSGGRFF. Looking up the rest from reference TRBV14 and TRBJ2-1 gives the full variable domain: EAGVTQFPSHSVIEKGQTVTLRCDPISGHDNLYWYRRVMGKEIKFLLHFVKESKQDESGMPNNRFLAERTGGTYSTLKVQPAELEDSGVYFCASSPTTSGGRFFGPGTRLTVL.